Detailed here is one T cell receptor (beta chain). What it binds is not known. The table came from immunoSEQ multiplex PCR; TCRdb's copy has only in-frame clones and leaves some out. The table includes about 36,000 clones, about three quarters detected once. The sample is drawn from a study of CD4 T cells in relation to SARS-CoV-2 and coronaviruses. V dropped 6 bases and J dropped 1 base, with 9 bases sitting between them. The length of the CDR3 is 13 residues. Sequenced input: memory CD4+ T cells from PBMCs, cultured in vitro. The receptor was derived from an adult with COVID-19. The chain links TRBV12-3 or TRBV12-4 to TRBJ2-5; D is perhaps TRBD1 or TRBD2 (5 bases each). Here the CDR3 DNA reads TGTGCCAGCAGATGGGACGGCCAAGAGACCCAGTACTTC. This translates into CASRWDGQETQYF.